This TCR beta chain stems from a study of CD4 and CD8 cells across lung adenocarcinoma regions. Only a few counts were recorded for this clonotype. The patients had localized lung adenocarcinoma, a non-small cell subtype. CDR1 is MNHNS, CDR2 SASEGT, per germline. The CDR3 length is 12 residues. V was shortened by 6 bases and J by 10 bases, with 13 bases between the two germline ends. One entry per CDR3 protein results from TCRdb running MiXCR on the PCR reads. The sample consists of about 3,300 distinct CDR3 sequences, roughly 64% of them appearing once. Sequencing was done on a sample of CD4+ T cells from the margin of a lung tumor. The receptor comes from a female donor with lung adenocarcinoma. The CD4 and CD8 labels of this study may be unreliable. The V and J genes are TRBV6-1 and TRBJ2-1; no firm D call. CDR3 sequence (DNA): TGTGCCAGCAGCAGGCAGTGGAGCGAGCAGTTCTTC. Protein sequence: CASSRQWSEQFF.